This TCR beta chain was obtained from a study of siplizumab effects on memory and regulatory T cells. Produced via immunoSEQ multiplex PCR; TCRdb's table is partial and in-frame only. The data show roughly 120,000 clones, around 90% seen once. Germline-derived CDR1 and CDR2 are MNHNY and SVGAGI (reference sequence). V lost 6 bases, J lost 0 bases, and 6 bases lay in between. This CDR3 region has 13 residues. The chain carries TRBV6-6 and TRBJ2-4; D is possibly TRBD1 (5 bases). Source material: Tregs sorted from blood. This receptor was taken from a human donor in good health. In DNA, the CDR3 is TGTGCCAGCAGGGGGCTAGCCAAAAACATTCAGTACTTC. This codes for CASRGLAKNIQYF.